Included here is one T cell receptor (beta chain) sequence, with context. Its matching antigen is unknown. Assayed TCR templates numbered about 10^5 for each sample. Assay used: immunoSEQ multiplex PCR; TCRdb lists only in-frame clones, some missing. The data show over 90,000 clones, roughly nine tenths seen once. Trimming took off 7 bases at V and 8 bases at J, with 23 bases between the two ends. The CDR3 has 15 residues. The germline V gene has CDR1 SGHTA and CDR2 FQGNSA. This record comes from a study of siplizumab effects on memory and regulatory T cells. Overall study findings and caveats: Many proliferating CD4+ or CD8+ clones remained unclassified. Roughly 75-97% of them could not be assigned either a naive or a memory phenotype. A mean of about 69% of mappable alloreactive CD4+ clones were Treg-derived with siplizumab, compared with more than 25% in controls. Siplizumab caused a significant drop in alloreactive sequences traceable to unstimulated CD4+ memory cells.

This chain links TRBV7-2 with TRBJ2-5, with a tentative D call TRBD2 (6 bases). The source is a human donor in good health. Sequencing used CD4+ T cells sorted from blood. CDR3 sequence: CASIVSGTGLFTQYF. In DNA, the CDR3 is TGTGCCAGCATCGTAAGTGGGACTGGACTTTTTACCCAGTACTTC.